One sample yielded the 28 T cell receptor beta chains listed below, sequenced in a study of CD8 T cells in ankylosing spondylitis. TCRdb processed the 5' RACE reads anew with MiXCR; each CDR3 protein has one entry. The sample lists about 250,000 distinct CDR3 sequences, 7.5% to 9.5% occurring once. The sequencing sample was made of blood, either unsorted or a sorted T cell fraction (not recorded which). The receptors derive from a female donor with ankylosing spondylitis or in good health (not recorded which).

This clonotype showed up many times. The chain recombines TRBV20-1 with TRBJ1-2; 9 bases line up with TRBD1. Germline V lookup: CDR1 DFQATT, CDR2 SNEGSKA (reference sequence). The CDR3 covers 12 residues. V gave up 5 bases and J gave up 6 bases; unmatched junction bases: 4. CDR3 sequence: CSARTGANGYTF. CDR3 DNA sequence: TGCAGTGCTCGGACAGGGGCCAATGGCTACACCTTC.

This clonotype was observed a few times. This chain joins TRBV2 and TRBJ2-6; a possible D gene is TRBD1 (5 bases). Germline CDR1 SNHLY, CDR2 FYNNEI. The CDR3 loop spans 14 amino acids. V lost 6 bases to trimming and J lost 7 bases, with 13 bases between them. CDR3 sequence: CASRTGSAANVLTF. The DNA of the CDR3 is TGTGCCAGCAGAACAGGTTCTGCTGCCAACGTCCTGACTTTC. The whole variable domain, remainder taken from reference TRBV2 and TRBJ2-6, is EPEVTQTPSHQVTQMGQEVILRCVPISNHLYFYWYRQILGQKVEFLVSFYNNEISEKSEIFDDQFSVERPDGSNFTLKIRSTKLEDSAMYFCASRTGSAANVLTFGAGSRLTVL.

This clonotype was seen ten or more times. The genes are TRBV12-3 or TRBV12-4 and TRBJ1-1; D is possibly TRBD1 (5 bases). This CDR3 is built from 14 residues. Trimming took off 7 bases at V and 2 bases at J, with 14 bases between the two ends. In nucleotides, the CDR3 is TGTGCCAGCACCCTCTGGGGGAGCAACACTGAAGCTTTCTTT. Translating gives CASTLWGSNTEAFF.

In its sample, this clonotype was seen a few times. The chain couples TRBV5-1 to TRBJ2-1, with 10 nucleotides matching TRBD1. The CDR3 extends over 15 amino acids. Germline CDR1 reads SGHRS; CDR2 reads YFSETQ. J was trimmed by 8 bases and V by 4 bases; bases with no gene match: 9. The CDR3 coding sequence is TGCGCCAGCAGCGACCGGGACAGGGGACTAGATGAGCAGTTCTTC. Its translation: CASSDRDRGLDEQFF.

This clonotype was counted at least ten times. This chain links TRBV6-5 with TRBJ2-1, with D unresolved. There are 12 residues in the CDR3. V lost 5 bases and J 4 bases, leaving 6 bases between the germline ends. The germline CDR1 and CDR2 sequences are MNHEY and SVGAGI. CDR3 region: CASSPGYNEQFF. As DNA, the CDR3 is TGTGCCAGCAGTCCAGGATACAATGAGCAGTTCTTC.

The chain uses TRBV12-3 or TRBV12-4 and TRBJ1-1, with a weak D call TRBD1 (6 bases). The CDR3 runs to 12 residues. V was shortened by 5 bases and J by 11 bases, with 15 bases between the two germline ends. The CDR3 coding sequence is TGTGCCAGCAGTCTAGACAGGCTTGACGCTTTCTTT. This codes for CASSLDRLDAFF.

V usage is TRBV6-2 or TRBV6-3 and J usage is TRBJ2-2; tentative D call: TRBD1 (7 bases). Germline V gives CDR1 MNHEY, CDR2 SVGEGT. V was pared by 2 bases and J by 2 bases, with 15 bases between. The length of the CDR3 is 17 residues. The CDR3 DNA follows: TGTGCCAGCAGTTACGGGAACAGGGGACTCAACACCGGGGAGCTGTTTTTT. It specifies CASSYGNRGLNTGELFF.

This clonotype was detected ten times or more. This rearrangement joins TRBV12-3 or TRBV12-4 to TRBJ2-5, with 10 bases that match TRBD1. This CDR3 is 13 amino acids long. The V and J ends lost 7 bases and 5 bases, in that order; junction bases with no gene match: 4. The CDR3 here is CASTQDRGETQYF. The CDR3, as DNA: TGTGCCAGCACCCAGGACAGGGGGGAGACCCAGTACTTC.

Ten or more counts support this clonotype. The genes are TRBV20-1 and TRBJ1-1; D remains unclear. V lost 3 bases and J 1 base, leaving 6 bases between the germline ends. CDR1 DFQATT and CDR2 SNEGSKA come from the germline V gene (reference sequence). The CDR3 runs to 12 residues. CDR3 loop: CSASRRNTEAFF. The CDR3 DNA reads as TGCAGTGCTAGCCGACGGAACACTGAAGCTTTCTTT.

This clonotype was observed at least ten times. This rearrangement joins TRBV7-2 to TRBJ2-1, with D hard to call. This CDR3 comprises 12 residues. The germline CDR1 and CDR2 sequences are SGHTA and FQGNSA. The V gene lost 7 bases and the J gene lost 7 bases, with 11 bases spanning the gap. The CDR3 DNA reads as TGTGCCAGCACTCTACCCGGGAATGAGCAGTTCTTC. Translation: CASTLPGNEQFF.

The gene calls are TRBV10-1 and TRBJ2-3; weak D call: TRBD1 (5 bases). The CDR3 sequence is 15 residues long. Germline V gene lookup returns CDR1 WNHNN and CDR2 SYGVQD (reference sequence). The V end lost 6 bases, the J end lost 0 bases, and 13 bases lay between the germline ends. The chain's CDR3 is CASSQGATSTDTQYF. DNA for the CDR3: TGCGCCAGCAGCCAGGGCGCCACTAGCACAGATACGCAGTATTTT.

CDR3 nucleotides: TGTGCCAGCAGCTCCCCGGTGGCAGGGGCCTACAATGAGCAGTTCTTC. Translation gives CASSSPVAGAYNEQFF. This rearrangement joins TRBV7-9 to TRBJ2-1, with D perhaps TRBD1 (6 bases). Germline V gives CDR1 SEHNR, CDR2 FQNEAQ (reference sequence). V was shortened by 4 bases and J by 2 bases, with 15 bases between the two germline ends. This CDR3 has 16 amino acids.

This clonotype showed up many times. The V call is TRBV12-5, the J call TRBJ2-3; D is uncertain. CDR1 and CDR2 from the germline V gene are LGHNT and FRNRAP. This CDR3 contains 12 residues. V was clipped by 3 bases and J by 5 bases, with 6 bases between them. CDR3 protein: CASGFGVDTQYF. CDR3 nucleotide sequence: TGTGCTAGTGGTTTCGGAGTAGATACGCAGTATTTT.

This clonotype was counted at least ten times. This chain connects TRBV29-1 to TRBJ2-1; possibly TRBD2 for D (7 bases). The germline V gene encodes CDR1 SQVTM and CDR2 ANQGSEA. The CDR3 has 12 residues. CDR3 nucleotides: TGCAGTTTTGGAAGGGGGGGGATGGAGCAGTTCTTC. It codes for CSFGRGGMEQFF.

At least ten counts were recorded for this clonotype. The chain has TRBV24-1 and TRBJ2-7; 9 bases are a match to TRBD1. This CDR3 spans 16 amino acids. The ends lost 12 bases at V and 3 bases at J; junction bases unmatched: 17. Germline CDR1 KGHDR, CDR2 SFDVKD. CDR3 sequence: CAPRPGQGRGLYEQYF. The CDR3 DNA follows: TGTGCCCCTAGACCGGGACAGGGAAGGGGGCTCTACGAGCAGTACTTC.

Only one count was recorded for this clonotype. Relative to the germline gene, one junction end is altered; a read error may explain this. The chain uses TRBV14 and TRBJ2-5; a possible D gene is TRBD2 (5 bases). Germline CDR1 SGHDN, CDR2 FVKESK. CDR3 length: 11 amino acids. The CDR3: CVSSQGGTQYF. CDR3 bases: TGTGTCAGCAGCCAAGGAGGGACCCAGTACTTC.

This clonotype has more than one count but fewer than ten. The chain joins TRBV7-2 to TRBJ1-4, with TRBD1 identical over 7 bases. The V and J ends lost 4 bases and 6 bases, in that order; junction bases with no gene match: 2. Germline V lookup: CDR1 SGHTA, CDR2 FQGNSA. This CDR3 spans 13 amino acids. DNA of the CDR3: TGTGCCAGCAGCTACGACAGGGATGAAAAACTGTTTTTT. Its translation: CASSYDRDEKLFF. Using reference TRBV7-2 and TRBJ1-4 for the parts outside the CDR3, the full variable domain is GAGVSQSPSNKVTEKGKDVELRCDPISGHTALYWYRQSLGQGLEFLIYFQGNSAPDKSGLPSDRFSAERTGGSVSTLTIQRTQQEDSAVYLCASSYDRDEKLFFGSGTQLSVL.

This clonotype showed up many times. The chain has TRBV24-1 and TRBJ2-2; D uncertain. Germline CDR1 reads KGHDR; CDR2 reads SFDVKD. The V and J ends lost 6 bases and 0 bases respectively, with 7 bases between them. The CDR3 consists of 14 residues. CDR3 nucleotides: TGTGCCACCAGTTCCGATACGAACACCGGGGAGCTGTTTTTT. Its protein product is CATSSDTNTGELFF.

The sample holds many counts of this clonotype. The rearrangement links TRBV7-9 to TRBJ2-7; 7 positions agree with TRBD2. The J segment lost 5 bases and the V segment lost 5 bases, leaving 6 bases of the junction unmatched. This CDR3 is built from 13 residues. Germline CDR1 reads SEHNR; CDR2 reads FQNEAQ (reference sequence). The CDR3 protein is CASSRAGFDEQYF. CDR3 sequence (DNA): TGTGCCAGCAGCCGAGCGGGATTCGACGAGCAGTACTTC.

The chain uses TRBV20-1 and TRBJ2-4; perhaps TRBD2 as D (6 bases). Trimming took off 7 bases at V and 7 bases at J, with 23 bases between the two ends. This CDR3 contains 15 residues. The germline gives CDR1 DFQATT, CDR2 SNEGSKA (reference sequence). The CDR3 protein is CSVPRFDPGGNIQYF. CDR3 in DNA: TGCAGTGTCCCTAGGTTCGACCCCGGAGGGAACATTCAGTACTTC.

With respect to this clonotype: A much larger clone differs from this one at a single base, so this may be a read error. The V and J genes are TRBV7-2 and TRBJ2-5; no firm D call. The V gene's germline CDR1 is SGHTA and CDR2 FQGNSA. V was trimmed by 3 bases and J by 0 bases, leaving 8 bases between them. This CDR3 contains 14 residues. CDR3 DNA sequence: TGTGCCAGCAGCTTGGACGACAACCAAGAGACCCAGTACTTC. Protein: CASSLDDNQETQYF.

This clonotype was recorded at least ten times. V usage is TRBV10-2 and J usage is TRBJ2-3, with D unclear. CDR3 size: 16 residues. Trimming pared 6 bases from V and 1 base from J, leaving 17 bases between. Germline CDR1 reads WSHSY; CDR2 reads SAAADI. CDR3 coding DNA: TGCGCCAGCAGGACCTCGGGCCCTTTGGGCACAGATACGCAGTATTTT. Translated, it gives CASRTSGPLGTDTQYF.

This clonotype was recorded at least ten times. The rearrangement uses TRBV29-1 and TRBJ2-1; 11 positions match TRBD2. Germline V gene data show CDR1 as SQVTM and CDR2 as ANQGSEA. CDR3 length: 13 amino acids. V shed 7 bases, J shed 10 bases, and the junction held 9 bases outside the gene matches. The CDR3 DNA reads as TGCAGCGCCTTGACTAGCGGGATGGGAGAGCAGTTCTTC. Translating gives CSALTSGMGEQFF.

Many counts were recorded for this clonotype. This rearrangement joins TRBV27 to TRBJ2-7; a weak D match, TRBD1 (6 bases). The V gene's germline CDR1 is MNHEY and CDR2 SMNVEV (reference sequence). The CDR3 has 14 amino acids. V dropped 7 bases and J dropped 6 bases, with 19 bases sitting between them. The CDR3 reads CASKEGQSTSEQYF. In DNA form, the CDR3 reads TGTGCCAGCAAGGAAGGACAGTCAACGAGCGAGCAGTACTTC.

This clonotype appeared a few times. The chain carries TRBV24-1 and TRBJ2-1; 9 nucleotides line up with TRBD1. CDR3 length equals 20 residues. Germline V gives CDR1 KGHDR, CDR2 SFDVKD. The V segment lost 4 bases and the J segment 7 bases; nucleotides outside the gene matches: 22. CDR3 nucleotide sequence: TGTGCCACCAGTGAGGATCTCTCCCGGGACAGGGTTCGTGGTAGGAATGAGCAGTTCTTC. Translation gives CATSEDLSRDRVRGRNEQFF.

This chain links TRBV11-2 with TRBJ2-1; TRBD2 agrees at 9 bases. V lost 2 bases and J lost 2; bases outside the gene matches: 16. This CDR3 spans 20 amino acids. CDR1 and CDR2 (germline): SGHAT, FQNNGV. CDR3 region: CASSLRGGGRAPGTYNEQFF. In DNA, the CDR3 is TGTGCCAGCAGCTTAAGGGGAGGCGGGAGGGCCCCCGGCACCTACAATGAGCAGTTCTTC.

This clonotype was picked up many times. The chain joins TRBV5-4 to TRBJ2-1, with 7 bases matching TRBD1. In germline, CDR1 is SGHNT, CDR2 YYREEE (reference sequence). The V segment lost 4 bases and the J segment 8 bases; nucleotides outside the gene matches: 9. The length of the CDR3 is 14 residues. For the CDR3, the DNA is TGTGCCAGCAGCCCGCGACAGGGTAACCATGAGCAGTTCTTC. It codes for CASSPRQGNHEQFF.

Only a few counts were recorded for this clonotype. An end of the junction differs from the germline gene, which may be a read error. V gene TRBV7-3 combines with J gene TRBJ2-3, with no clear D. The V gene's germline CDR1 is SGHTA and CDR2 FQGTGA. The CDR3 extends over 15 amino acids. CDR3 residues: CTSSKHQSGTDTQYF. The CDR3 DNA is TGTACCAGCAGCAAGCACCAGAGTGGGACAGATACGCAGTATTTT.